This TCR beta chain was recorded in a study of sequential checkpoint blockade in melanoma. Study-wide points: PD-L1 staining and CD8+ counts, not mutational load, tracked tumor T-cell clonality. For nivolumab-first patients, baseline tumor clonality was associated with response.

A remark on this clone: Its cognate antigen is unknown.

The CDR3 length is 14 residues. CDR1 is LGHNT, CDR2 FRNRAP, per germline. V was clipped by 1 base and J by 3 bases, with 7 bases between them. Some clones are missing from TCRdb's copy, which holds only in-frame ones; the method was immunoSEQ multiplex PCR. The table has approximately 4,900 clones, roughly a third seen once. Treatment denoted: randomized to nivolumab then ipilimumab (arm A) or the reverse (arm B). This chain joins TRBV12-5 and TRBJ1-5, with unresolved D. The input for sequencing was tumor tissue (inferred from file names), taken from a patient given nivolumab and ipilimumab in sequence. The sequence was collected from a human donor with melanoma. The DNA of the CDR3 is TGTGCTAGTGGTTTGGGCGCCACCAATCAGCCCCAGCATTTT. It yields the protein CASGLGATNQPQHF.